A selection of T cell receptor beta chains follows, all from one sample in a study of T cell repertoires in cytomegalovirus infection. For these TCRs, the target antigens are not known. MiXCR was run by TCRdb on the reads, yielding one entry per CDR3 protein. The table includes around 300,000 distinct CDR3 sequences, around a quarter detected once. This specimen consisted of cultured PBMCs, obtained from culture after CMV antigen stimulation. The receptors were gathered from a human donor in good health (CMV status not recorded). Some clones in this sample may be carry-over from other donors' samples. Both conserved end residues are part of each CDR3. D genes are given only for firm matches. Where a row states a size, it is once, few, many or the class of an expanded clone; other rows omit it.

J,D,size,V,CDR3,DNA
TRBJ2-1,TRBD2,NA,TRBV20-1,CSASRGTSGGNNEQFF,TGCAGTGCTAGTAGGGGGACTAGCGGGGGTAACAATGAGCAGTTCTTC
TRBJ2-2,NA,few,TRBV20-1,CSARDRTNTGELFF,TGCAGTGCTAGGGACAGAACGAACACCGGGGAGCTGTTTTTT
TRBJ2-4,NA,NA,TRBV7-9,CASSGTGDLAKNIQYF,TGTGCCAGCAGCGGCACAGGAGACCTAGCCAAAAACATTCAGTACTTC
TRBJ2-1,TRBD2,few,TRBV19,CASSPLGTSGPWEFF,TGTGCCAGTAGTCCCTTAGGGACTAGCGGGCCCTGGGAGTTCTTC
TRBJ1-3,TRBD1,once,TRBV12-3/TRBV12-4,CASSLLTGAGNTIYF,TGTGCCAGCAGTCTTTTGACAGGGGCTGGAAACACCATATATTTT
TRBJ2-1,NA,many,TRBV7-3,CASSLTGSQSEQFF,TGTGCCAGCAGCTTAACGGGTTCGCAAAGTGAGCAGTTCTTC
TRBJ2-6,NA,few,TRBV10-3,CAISERGRGANVLTF,TGTGCCATCAGTGAACGGGGGCGAGGGGCCAACGTCCTGACTTTC
TRBJ2-1,NA,many,TRBV7-2,CASSSSSALSYNEQFF,TGTGCCAGCAGCTCATCTAGCGCATTGTCCTACAATGAGCAGTTCTTC
TRBJ2-7,TRBD2,NA,TRBV28,CASCRTSAYYEQYF,TGTGCCAGCTGCAGGACTAGCGCGTACTACGAGCAGTACTTC
TRBJ2-5,NA,many,TRBV7-2,CASSLSLVAETQYF,TGTGCCAGCAGCTTAAGTCTGGTGGCGGAGACCCAGTACTTC
TRBJ1-5,NA,once,TRBV14,CASSRSRDILLSNQPQHF,TGTGCCAGCAGCCGCTCCCGGGACATCCTGCTTAGCAATCAGCCCCAGCATTTT
TRBJ2-7,NA,few,TRBV7-2,CASAPGRGSYEQYF,TGTGCCAGCGCCCCAGGGCGGGGATCCTACGAGCAGTACTTC
TRBJ2-1,TRBD2,NA,TRBV4-3,CASSQVEAGGPVDEQFF,TGCGCCAGCAGCCAAGTCGAGGCGGGAGGGCCTGTCGATGAGCAGTTCTTC
TRBJ1-1,NA,NA,TRBV5-5,CASRPPGLEAFF,TGTGCCAGCAGGCCTCCGGGACTTGAAGCTTTCTTT
TRBJ1-2,TRBD1,NA,TRBV19,CASTDRGRGYTF,TGTGCCAGTACCGACAGGGGACGCGGCTACACCTTC
TRBJ2-1,NA,NA,TRBV6-2/TRBV6-3,CASSRWGSTYNEQFF,TGTGCCAGCAGCCGTTGGGGAAGCACCTACAATGAGCAGTTCTTC
TRBJ2-3,NA,few,TRBV6-4,CASSAGDPDTQYF,TGTGCCAGCAGTGCGGGAGACCCAGATACGCAGTATTTT
TRBJ2-1,TRBD2,many,TRBV4-1,CASSPIAGGGSYNEQFF,TGCGCCAGCAGCCCTATAGCGGGAGGGGGGTCCTACAATGAGCAGTTCTTC
TRBJ2-6,NA,few,TRBV19,CASSGQSSGANVLTF,TGTGCCAGTAGTGGACAAAGCTCTGGGGCCAACGTCCTGACTTTC
TRBJ1-3,NA,NA,TRBV30,CAWSVKGPRGGNTIYF,TGTGCCTGGAGTGTCAAGGGGCCGCGAGGTGGAAACACCATATATTTT
TRBJ2-1,NA,NA,TRBV19,CASSISSGRAQFF,TGTGCCAGTAGTATAAGTTCAGGACGGGCGCAGTTCTTC
TRBJ2-2,NA,many,TRBV2,CASSKRDTNTGELFF,TGTGCCAGCAGTAAACGGGACACTAACACCGGGGAGCTGTTTTTT
TRBJ2-1,TRBD2,few,TRBV27,CASSPRGLADNEQFF,TGTGCCAGCAGTCCCCGGGGACTAGCGGACAATGAGCAGTTCTTC
TRBJ2-2,NA,NA,TRBV2,CAGSVGSIGELFF,TGTGCCGGGAGCGTGGGTAGCATCGGGGAGCTGTTTTTT
TRBJ1-5,NA,few,TRBV23-1,CASRYPGALRRNQPQHF,TGCGCCAGCAGGTATCCGGGAGCCCTAAGACGCAATCAGCCCCAGCATTTT
TRBJ2-2,NA,few,TRBV10-3,CAISVGPGGELFF,TGTGCCATCAGTGTCGGGCCCGGGGGGGAGCTGTTTTTT
TRBJ1-2,TRBD1,few,TRBV6-6,CASTLTGTGGILRGYTF,TGTGCCAGCACTTTGACCGGGACAGGGGGCATTTTGAGAGGCTACACCTTC
TRBJ1-5,TRBD1,few,TRBV19,CASSSRSGTGHNQPQHF,TGTGCCAGTAGTTCTAGATCCGGGACAGGGCACAATCAGCCCCAGCATTTT
TRBJ1-2,NA,NA,TRBV4-1,CASSPSGGTNYGYTF,TGCGCCAGCAGCCCAAGTGGGGGAACTAACTATGGCTACACCTTC
TRBJ2-1,TRBD2,NA,TRBV7-2,CASSSRTSGLAGGPGFNEQFF,TGTGCCAGCAGCTCCAGAACTTCGGGACTAGCGGGAGGGCCTGGCTTCAATGAGCAGTTCTTC